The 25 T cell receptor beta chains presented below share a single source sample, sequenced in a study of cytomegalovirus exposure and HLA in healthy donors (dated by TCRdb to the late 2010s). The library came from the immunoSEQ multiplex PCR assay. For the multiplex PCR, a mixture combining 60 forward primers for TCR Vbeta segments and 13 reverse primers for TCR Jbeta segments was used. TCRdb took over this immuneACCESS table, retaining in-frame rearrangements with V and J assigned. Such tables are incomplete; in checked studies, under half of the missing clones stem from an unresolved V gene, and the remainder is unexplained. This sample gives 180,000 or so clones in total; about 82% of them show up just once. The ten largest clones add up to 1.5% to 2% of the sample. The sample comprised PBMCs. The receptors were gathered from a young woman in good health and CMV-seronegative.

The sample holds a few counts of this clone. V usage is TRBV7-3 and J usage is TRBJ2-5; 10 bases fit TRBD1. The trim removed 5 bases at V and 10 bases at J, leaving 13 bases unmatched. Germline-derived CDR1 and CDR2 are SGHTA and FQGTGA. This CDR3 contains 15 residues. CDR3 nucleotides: TGTGCCAGCAGCCCCTTTGGTGGGACAGGGGATGTCCAGTACTTC. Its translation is CASSPFGGTGDVQYF. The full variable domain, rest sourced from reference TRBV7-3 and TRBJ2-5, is GAGVSQTPSNKVTEKGKYVELRCDPISGHTALYWYRQSLGQGPEFLIYFQGTGAADDSGLPNDRFFAVRPEGSVSTLKIQRTERGDSAVYLCASSPFGGTGDVQYFGPGTRLLVL.

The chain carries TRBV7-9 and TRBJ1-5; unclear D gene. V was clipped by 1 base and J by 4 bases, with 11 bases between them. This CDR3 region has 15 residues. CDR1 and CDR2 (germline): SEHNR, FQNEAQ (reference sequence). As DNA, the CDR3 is TGTGCCAGCAGCTTAGACGGGATTCATAATCAGCCCCAGCATTTT. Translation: CASSLDGIHNQPQHF.

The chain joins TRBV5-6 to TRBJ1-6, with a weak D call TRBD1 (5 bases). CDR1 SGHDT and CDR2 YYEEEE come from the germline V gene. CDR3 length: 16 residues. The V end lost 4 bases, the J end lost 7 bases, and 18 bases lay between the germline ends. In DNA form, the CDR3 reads TGTGCCAGCAGCCAAGAAACACAGGTTAGAAATTCACCCCTCCACTTT. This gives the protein CASSQETQVRNSPLHF.

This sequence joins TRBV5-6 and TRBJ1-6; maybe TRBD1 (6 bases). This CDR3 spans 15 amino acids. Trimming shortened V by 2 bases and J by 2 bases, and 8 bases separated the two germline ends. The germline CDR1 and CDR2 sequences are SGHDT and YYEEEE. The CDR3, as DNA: TGTGCCAGCAGCTTACAGGGTCCCTATAATTCACCCCTCCACTTT. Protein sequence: CASSLQGPYNSPLHF. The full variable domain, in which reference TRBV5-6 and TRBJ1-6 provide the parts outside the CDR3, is DAGVTQSPTHLIKTRGQQVTLRCSPKSGHDTVSWYQQALGQGPQFIFQYYEEEERQRGNFPDRFSGHQFPNYSSELNVNALLLGDSALYLCASSLQGPYNSPLHFGNGTRLTVT.

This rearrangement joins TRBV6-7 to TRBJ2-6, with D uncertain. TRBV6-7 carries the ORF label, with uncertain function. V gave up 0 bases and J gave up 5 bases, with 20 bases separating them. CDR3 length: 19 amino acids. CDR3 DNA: TGTGCCAGCAGTTACTCGTGGCAGGTCTACCTCTGTCGGGCCAACGTCCTGACTTTC. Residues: CASSYSWQVYLCRANVLTF.

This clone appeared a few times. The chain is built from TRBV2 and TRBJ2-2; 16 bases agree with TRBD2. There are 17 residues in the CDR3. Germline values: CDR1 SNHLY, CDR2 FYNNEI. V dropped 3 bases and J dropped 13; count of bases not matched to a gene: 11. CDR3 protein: CASSDFGGTSGGAVLFF. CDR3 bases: TGTGCCAGCAGTGATTTTGGTGGGACTAGCGGGGGGGCAGTGCTGTTTTTT.

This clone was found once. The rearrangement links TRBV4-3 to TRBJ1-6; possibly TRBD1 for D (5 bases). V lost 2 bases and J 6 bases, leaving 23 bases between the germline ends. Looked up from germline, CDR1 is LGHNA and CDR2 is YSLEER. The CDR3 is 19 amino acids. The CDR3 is CASSQILKTVSSVNSPLHF. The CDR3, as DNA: TGCGCCAGCAGCCAAATACTAAAGACAGTCTCCTCAGTTAATTCACCCCTCCACTTT.

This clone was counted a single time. CDR3 in DNA: TGTGCCAGCAGTATCCAGTACGAGCAGTACTTC. Amino acids: CASSIQYEQYF. This sequence joins TRBV2 and TRBJ2-7; the D is unclear. Looked up from germline, CDR1 is SNHLY and CDR2 is FYNNEI. Trimming removed 5 bases from V and 4 bases from J, with 6 bases in between. The CDR3 is 11 amino acids.

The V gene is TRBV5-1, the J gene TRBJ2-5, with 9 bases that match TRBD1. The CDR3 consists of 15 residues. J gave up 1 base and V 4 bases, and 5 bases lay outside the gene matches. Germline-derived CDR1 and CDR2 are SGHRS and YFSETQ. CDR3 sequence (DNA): TGCGCCAGCAGCGGCCAACAGGGGGCCCAAGAGACCCAGTACTTC. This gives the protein CASSGQQGAQETQYF.

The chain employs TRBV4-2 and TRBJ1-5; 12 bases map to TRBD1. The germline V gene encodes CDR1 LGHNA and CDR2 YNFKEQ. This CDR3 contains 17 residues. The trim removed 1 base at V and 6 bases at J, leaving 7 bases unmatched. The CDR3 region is CASSQGGGTGGRQPQHF. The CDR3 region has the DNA TGTGCCAGCAGCCAAGGAGGAGGGACAGGGGGCCGTCAGCCCCAGCATTTT.

The CDR3 nucleotides are TGTGCCTGGAGTTATTTGGGGACTCCCTTAGAGACCCAGTACTTC. Amino acids: CAWSYLGTPLETQYF. The genes are TRBV30 and TRBJ2-5; tentative D call: TRBD2 (6 bases). Germline loops: CDR1 GTSNPN, CDR2 SVGIG (reference sequence). CDR3 length equals 15 residues. V dropped 2 bases and J dropped 4 bases, with 17 bases sitting between them.

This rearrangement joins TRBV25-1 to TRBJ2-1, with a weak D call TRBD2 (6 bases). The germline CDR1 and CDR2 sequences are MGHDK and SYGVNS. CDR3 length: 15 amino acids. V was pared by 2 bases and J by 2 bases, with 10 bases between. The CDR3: CASSERLVTYNEQFF. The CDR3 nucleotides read TGTGCCAGCAGTGAAAGACTAGTTACCTACAATGAGCAGTTCTTC.

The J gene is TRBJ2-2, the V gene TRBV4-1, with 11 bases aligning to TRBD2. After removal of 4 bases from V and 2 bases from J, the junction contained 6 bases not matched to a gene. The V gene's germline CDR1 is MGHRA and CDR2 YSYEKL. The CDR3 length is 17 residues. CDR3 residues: CASSRQLAGDNTGELFF. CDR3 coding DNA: TGCGCCAGCAGCCGGCAACTAGCGGGGGATAACACCGGGGAGCTGTTTTTT.

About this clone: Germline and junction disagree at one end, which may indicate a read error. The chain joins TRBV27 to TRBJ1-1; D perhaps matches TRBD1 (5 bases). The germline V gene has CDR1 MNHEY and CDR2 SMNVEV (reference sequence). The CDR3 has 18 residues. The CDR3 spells CASSLFNPAQAGNSEAFF. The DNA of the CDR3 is TGTGCCAGCAGTTTATTCAATCCGGCACAGGCTGGGAACAGTGAAGCTTTCTTT.

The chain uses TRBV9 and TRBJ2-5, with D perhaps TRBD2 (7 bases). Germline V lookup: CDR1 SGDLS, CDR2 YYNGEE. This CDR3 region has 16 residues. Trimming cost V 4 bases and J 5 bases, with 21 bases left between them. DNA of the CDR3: TGTGCCAGCAGCTTCGGACACCGGGGGGCCGGGGAGACCCAGTACTTC. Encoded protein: CASSFGHRGAGETQYF.

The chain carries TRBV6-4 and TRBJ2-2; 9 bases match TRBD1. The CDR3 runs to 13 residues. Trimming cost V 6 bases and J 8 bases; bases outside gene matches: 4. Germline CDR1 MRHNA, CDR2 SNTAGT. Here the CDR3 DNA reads TGTGCCAGCAGCAGGGACAGGGCAGGGGAGCTGTTTTTT. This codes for CASSRDRAGELFF.

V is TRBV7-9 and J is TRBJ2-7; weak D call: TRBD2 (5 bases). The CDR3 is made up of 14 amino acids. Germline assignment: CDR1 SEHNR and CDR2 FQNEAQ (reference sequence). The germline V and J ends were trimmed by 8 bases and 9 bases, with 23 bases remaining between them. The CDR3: CASESGFSSWGQYF. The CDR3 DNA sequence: TGTGCCAGCGAAAGCGGTTTTAGTTCTTGGGGGCAGTACTTC.

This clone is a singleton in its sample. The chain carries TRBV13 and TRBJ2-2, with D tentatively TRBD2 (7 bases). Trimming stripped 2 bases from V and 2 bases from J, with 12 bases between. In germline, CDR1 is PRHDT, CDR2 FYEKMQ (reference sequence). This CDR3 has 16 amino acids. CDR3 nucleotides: TGTGCCAGCAGCTTATACGGGGGGCAAAACACCGGGGAGCTGTTTTTT. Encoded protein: CASSLYGGQNTGELFF.

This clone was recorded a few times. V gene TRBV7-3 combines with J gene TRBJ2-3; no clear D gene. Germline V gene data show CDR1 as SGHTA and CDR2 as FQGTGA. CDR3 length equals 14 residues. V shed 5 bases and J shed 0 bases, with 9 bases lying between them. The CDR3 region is CASSPAGSTDTQYF. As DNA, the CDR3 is TGTGCCAGCAGCCCAGCAGGTAGCACAGATACGCAGTATTTT.

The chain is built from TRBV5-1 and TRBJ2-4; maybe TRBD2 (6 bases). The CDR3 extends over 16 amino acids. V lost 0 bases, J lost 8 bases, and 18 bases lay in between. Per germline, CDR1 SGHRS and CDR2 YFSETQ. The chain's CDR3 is CASSLGVLEGTDIQYF. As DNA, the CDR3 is TGCGCCAGCAGCTTGGGAGTGTTGGAGGGTACGGACATTCAGTACTTC. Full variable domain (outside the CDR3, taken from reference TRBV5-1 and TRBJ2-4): KAGVTQTPRYLIKTRGQQVTLSCSPISGHRSVSWYQQTPGQGLQFLFEYFSETQRNKGNFPGRFSGRQFSNSRSEMNVSTLELGDSALYLCASSLGVLEGTDIQYFGAGTRLSVL.

This chain's CDR3 is CSVSGTGVNSPLHF. The CDR3 coding sequence is TGCAGCGTCTCCGGGACAGGGGTTAATTCACCCCTCCACTTT. The genes are TRBV29-1 and TRBJ1-6; 10 bases are a match to TRBD1. Trimming removed 6 bases from V and 6 bases from J; junction bases left unmatched: 5. The germline CDR1 and CDR2 sequences are SQVTM and ANQGSEA. The CDR3 is made up of 14 amino acids.

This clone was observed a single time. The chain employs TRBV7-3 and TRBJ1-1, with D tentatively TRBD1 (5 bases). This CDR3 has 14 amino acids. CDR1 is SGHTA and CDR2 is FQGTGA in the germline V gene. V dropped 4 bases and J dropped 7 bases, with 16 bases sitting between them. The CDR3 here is CASSSGLGGGEAFF. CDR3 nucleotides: TGTGCCAGCAGCTCGGGACTCGGTGGTGGTGAAGCTTTCTTT.

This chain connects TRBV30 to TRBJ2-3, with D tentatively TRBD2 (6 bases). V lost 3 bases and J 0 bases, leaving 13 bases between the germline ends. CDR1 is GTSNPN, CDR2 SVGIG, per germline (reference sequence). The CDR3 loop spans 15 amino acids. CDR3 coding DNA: TGTGCCTGGAGAGAGGCGGGAACTAGCACAGATACGCAGTATTTT. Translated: CAWREAGTSTDTQYF.

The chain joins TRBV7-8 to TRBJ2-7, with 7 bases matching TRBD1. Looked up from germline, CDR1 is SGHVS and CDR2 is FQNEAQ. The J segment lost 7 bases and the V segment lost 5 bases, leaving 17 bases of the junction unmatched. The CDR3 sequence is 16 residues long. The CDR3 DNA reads TGTGCCAGCAGCCCCTGGACAGGTCGACCTAATTTTGAGCAGTACTTC. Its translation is CASSPWTGRPNFEQYF.

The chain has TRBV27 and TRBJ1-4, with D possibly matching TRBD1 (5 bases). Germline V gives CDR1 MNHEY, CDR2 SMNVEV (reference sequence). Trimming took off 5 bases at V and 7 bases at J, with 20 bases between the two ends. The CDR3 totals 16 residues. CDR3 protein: CASSRGTGFVREKLFF. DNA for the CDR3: TGTGCCAGCAGTAGGGGAACAGGTTTTGTACGTGAAAAACTGTTTTTT.